The 25 T cell receptor beta chains given below trace back to one sample, sequenced in a study of shared clonotypes between healthy human individuals. Repertoires were generated with immunoSEQ multiplex PCR, while TCRdb's copy carries only in-frame clones and drops some. The sample lists about 640,000 clones, around 72% occurring once. Sequenced: memory CD4+ T cells sorted from blood. Stated subset: CD45RA-negative fraction. The receptors originated from a woman aged 25 to 39 in good health.

V usage is TRBV5-1 and J usage is TRBJ2-1; D may be TRBD2 (5 bases). The germline gives CDR1 SGHRS, CDR2 YFSETQ. Trimming removed 0 bases at V and 9 bases at J, with 7 bases between. There are 12 residues in the CDR3. CDR3 DNA: TGCGCCAGCAGCTTGGTCGCGGGTGAGCAGTTCTTC. It translates to CASSLVAGEQFF.

The V call is TRBV28, the J call TRBJ1-1, with TRBD1 identical over 8 bases. Germline CDR1 and CDR2: MDHEN and SYDVKM. The CDR3 has 14 residues. V trimming: 6 bases; J trimming: 0 bases; junction bases outside the gene matches: 3. CDR3 amino acids: CASRRDRMNTEAFF. As DNA, the CDR3 is TGTGCCAGCAGACGGGACAGGATGAACACTGAAGCTTTCTTT.

This clone has just a few counts. The V call is TRBV27, the J call TRBJ2-3, with 9 bases fitting TRBD2. V was clipped by 5 bases and J by 7 bases; unmatched bases: 16. CDR1 and CDR2 (germline): MNHEY, SMNVEV (reference sequence). There are 17 residues in the CDR3. In DNA form, the CDR3 reads TGTGCCAGCAGTCCGACCGTGAGAATAGCGGGAGTAAATACGCAGTATTTT. It specifies CASSPTVRIAGVNTQYF.

This chain links TRBV7-9 with TRBJ2-7; 8 nucleotides align to TRBD1. The CDR3 is 15 residues long. Germline trimming cut 5 bases from V and 0 bases from J; bases unmatched to any gene: 6. Germline CDR1 reads SEHNR; CDR2 reads FQNEAQ (reference sequence). CDR3 bases: TGTGCCAGCAGCGTCGGACAGGGCGTCTCCTACGAGCAGTACTTC. Amino acid sequence: CASSVGQGVSYEQYF.

The J gene is TRBJ1-6, the V gene TRBV5-1; tentatively, D is TRBD1 (6 bases). V gave up 7 bases and J gave up 7 bases, with 12 bases separating them. Germline CDR1 is SGHRS and CDR2 is YFSETQ. The CDR3 is 13 amino acids. CDR3 sequence: CASQGTSNSPLHF. CDR3 in DNA: TGCGCCAGCCAGGGGACATCAAATTCACCCCTCCACTTT.

This clone appeared once. The chain couples TRBV10-2 to TRBJ1-3, with D perhaps TRBD1 (6 bases). Trimming cost V 6 bases and J 3 bases, with 15 bases left between them. From germline, CDR1 is WSHSY and CDR2 SAAADI. The CDR3 loop spans 15 amino acids. Written as DNA, the CDR3 is TGCGCCAGCAGCGAACTACAGGGTGGTGGAAACACCATATATTTT. Encoded protein: CASSELQGGGNTIYF.

The rearrangement joins TRBV6-1 to TRBJ1-5, with D possibly TRBD1 on 5 matching bases. This CDR3 has 14 residues. V was shortened by 11 bases and J by 2 bases, with 16 bases between the two germline ends. Germline V lookup: CDR1 MNHNS, CDR2 SASEGT. The CDR3 bases are TGTGCCGCCCAAGGGGCGCGCGGCAATCAGCCCCAGCATTTT. The encoded protein is CAAQGARGNQPQHF.

This chain connects TRBV10-2 to TRBJ2-2, with 8 bases aligning to TRBD2. Germline lookup yields CDR1 WSHSY and CDR2 SAAADI. This CDR3 contains 17 residues. V lost 2 bases to trimming and J lost 6 bases; unmatched junction nucleotides: 11. The CDR3 DNA reads as TGCGCCAGCAGTGAGCCGAGGCTAGCGGGCTTCGCCGGGGAGCTGTTTTTT. This codes for CASSEPRLAGFAGELFF.

This clone turned up a few times. The chain employs TRBV2 and TRBJ2-7; TRBD2 might be the D (5 bases). Germline CDR1 and CDR2: SNHLY and FYNNEI. CDR3 length: 12 amino acids. Trimming stripped 6 bases from V and 0 bases from J, with 6 bases between. The CDR3 loop is CASRGVSYEQYF. The CDR3 bases are TGTGCCAGCAGGGGAGTCTCCTACGAGCAGTACTTC. The full variable domain, with the rest looked up from reference TRBV2 and TRBJ2-7, is EPEVTQTPSHQVTQMGQEVILRCVPISNHLYFYWYRQILGQKVEFLVSFYNNEISEKSEIFDDQFSVERPDGSNFTLKIRSTKLEDSAMYFCASRGVSYEQYFGPGTRLTVT.

This clone showed up just once. Possible read error: a much larger clone is one base away. The chain joins TRBV11-2 to TRBJ2-3; D uncertain. The CDR3 runs to 12 residues. Trimming took off 6 bases at V and 0 bases at J, with 4 bases between the two ends. CDR1 and CDR2 from the germline V gene are SGHAT and FQNNGV. CDR3 in amino acids: CASRGSTDTQYF. In nucleotides, the CDR3 is TGTGCCAGCAGGGGGAGCACAGATACGCAGTATTTT.

The chain employs TRBV15 and TRBJ1-4, with TRBD1 identical over 8 bases. The CDR3 totals 17 residues. The V gene end was trimmed by 4 bases and the J gene end by 2 bases; junction bases not matched to a gene: 9. The V gene's germline CDR1 is LNHNV and CDR2 YYDKDF (reference sequence). The CDR3 DNA sequence: TGTGCCACCAGCAAGGGACAGGTTGCATCGACTAATGAAAAACTGTTTTTT. Protein: CATSKGQVASTNEKLFF.

The chain uses TRBV28 and TRBJ1-3; no reliable D call. Germline values: CDR1 MDHEN, CDR2 SYDVKM. V gave up 5 bases and J gave up 0 bases, with 11 bases separating them. This CDR3 contains 15 residues. The CDR3 sequence: CASSPRFRSGNTIYF. The CDR3 DNA reads TGTGCCAGCAGTCCTAGGTTTCGCTCTGGAAACACCATATATTTT.

The J gene is TRBJ2-3, the V gene TRBV2; TRBD1 matches at 12 bases. The germline V gene has CDR1 SNHLY and CDR2 FYNNEI. The ends lost 7 bases at V and 4 bases at J; junction bases unmatched: 6. This CDR3 has 15 amino acids. The CDR3 bases are TGTGCCAGCATGGGGACAGGGGGCGCCGCAGATACGCAGTATTTT. Protein product: CASMGTGGAADTQYF.

This chain uses TRBV28 with TRBJ1-1; D gene ambiguous. Germline-derived CDR1 and CDR2 are MDHEN and SYDVKM. V was trimmed by 8 bases and J by 4 bases, leaving 17 bases between them. The CDR3 loop spans 14 amino acids. The CDR3 region is CASCPVTTRTEAFF. The DNA of the CDR3 is TGTGCCAGCTGTCCCGTGACAACCCGCACTGAAGCTTTCTTT.

The chain recombines TRBV5-4 with TRBJ2-2; weak D call: TRBD1 (6 bases). This CDR3 is built from 14 residues. Germline loops: CDR1 SGHNT, CDR2 YYREEE (reference sequence). Trimming pared 4 bases from V and 3 bases from J, leaving 10 bases between. In nucleotides, the CDR3 is TGTGCCAGCAGCCCTAGGACAGACACCGGGGAGCTGTTTTTT. This gives the protein CASSPRTDTGELFF.

A note on this clone: This sample also contains other DNA sequences that code for the same CDR3. This chain links TRBV5-1 with TRBJ2-2, with 8 bases identical to TRBD2. Trimming took 4 bases from V and 4 from J; bases not matched to a gene: 3. CDR1 and CDR2 (germline): SGHRS, YFSETQ. CDR3 length: 14 residues. CDR3 nucleotide sequence: TGCGCCAGCAGCCCAGGGACTAGCACCGGGGAGCTGTTTTTT. Its protein is CASSPGTSTGELFF.

J is TRBJ1-1 and V is TRBV7-6; 8 nucleotides agree with TRBD1. This CDR3 is 15 amino acids long. Germline V gene sequence: CDR1 SGHVS, CDR2 FNYEAQ. Losses at the gene ends were 5 bases for V and 14 bases for J; bases not matched to a gene: 19. CDR3 sequence reads: CASSPYRGAEQAPFF. CDR3 sequence (DNA): TGTGCCAGCAGCCCATACAGGGGGGCGGAACAAGCCCCCTTCTTT.

This chain connects TRBV4-2 to TRBJ1-1; 7 bases map to TRBD1. The CDR3 totals 14 residues. In germline, CDR1 is LGHNA, CDR2 YNFKEQ. V lost 3 bases to trimming and J lost 1 base; unmatched junction nucleotides: 2. CDR3 sequence reads: CASSHGQANTEAFF. As DNA, the CDR3 is TGTGCCAGCAGCCACGGACAGGCGAACACTGAAGCTTTCTTT.

This sequence joins TRBV5-1 and TRBJ2-1; maybe TRBD1 (5 bases). Trimming pared 0 bases from V and 14 bases from J, leaving 15 bases between. Looked up from germline, CDR1 is SGHRS and CDR2 is YFSETQ. This CDR3 comprises 13 residues. CDR3 sequence (DNA): TGCGCCAGCAGCTTGGGACAGACCTCCTGGGAGTTCTTC. Protein: CASSLGQTSWEFF. The variable domain in full, with the rest retrieved from reference TRBV5-1 and TRBJ2-1, is KAGVTQTPRYLIKTRGQQVTLSCSPISGHRSVSWYQQTPGQGLQFLFEYFSETQRNKGNFPGRFSGRQFSNSRSEMNVSTLELGDSALYLCASSLGQTSWEFFGPGTRLTVL.

This rearrangement joins TRBV10-3 to TRBJ1-1; D gene uncertain. The CDR3 spans 15 residues. V lost 0 bases, J lost 0 bases, and 8 bases lay in between. Germline CDR1 is ENHRY and CDR2 is SYGVKD. CDR3 DNA: TGTGCCATCAGTGAGTCAAAGGGAGTGAACACTGAAGCTTTCTTT. It codes for CAISESKGVNTEAFF.

The CDR3 nucleotides are TGTGCCAGTAGTATTACTGTCCCAGATACGCAGTATTTT. As protein: CASSITVPDTQYF. V gene TRBV19 combines with J gene TRBJ2-3; D remains ambiguous. From germline, CDR1 is LNHDA and CDR2 SQIVND (reference sequence). This CDR3 comprises 13 residues. Trimming pared 3 bases from V and 4 bases from J, leaving 8 bases between.

This clone was counted between two and nine times. V is TRBV5-1 and J is TRBJ2-1; D ambiguous. Trimming shortened V by 4 bases and J by 15 bases, and 14 bases separated the two germline ends. The CDR3 is made up of 11 amino acids. Germline V lookup: CDR1 SGHRS, CDR2 YFSETQ. CDR3 protein: CASSQIDDLFF. The CDR3 nucleotides read TGCGCCAGCAGCCAGATCGACGATCTGTTCTTC.

In nucleotides, the CDR3 is TGCGCCAGCAGCTTCGATGGAGTTTCATACTTC. The encoded protein is CASSFDGVSYF. This sequence joins TRBV5-1 and TRBJ2-7; D is uncertain. Trimming took 2 bases from V and 13 from J, leaving 13 bases between them. The CDR3 is made up of 11 amino acids. The germline gives CDR1 SGHRS, CDR2 YFSETQ.

This rearrangement joins TRBV6-6 to TRBJ2-2; D remains unclear. The length of the CDR3 is 13 residues. V was shortened by 5 bases and J by 7 bases, with 11 bases between the two germline ends. The germline V gene has CDR1 MNHNY and CDR2 SVGAGI (reference sequence). CDR3 DNA sequence: TGTGCCAGCAGTCCCCTTAGTCACGGGGAGCTGTTTTTT. Translated, it gives CASSPLSHGELFF.

This chain links TRBV29-1 with TRBJ1-2; 8 bases agree with TRBD1. J lost 6 bases, V lost 7 bases, and 7 bases had no gene match. The CDR3 is 12 residues long. Germline V gene sequence: CDR1 SQVTM, CDR2 ANQGSEA. The CDR3 DNA follows: TGCAGCGCTTCAGGGGGCGTGGATGGCTACACCTTC. Protein: CSASGGVDGYTF.